This T cell receptor (beta chain) was sequenced during a study of OX40 agonist ivuxolimab in advanced cancers. The wider study: At 65% to 85% male, the cohort had a mean age of 60 years, ranging from roughly 20 to 80. Partial responses were achieved by three patients: one hepatocellular carcinoma, two cutaneous melanoma.

Overall study results and limits: The authors also found low normalized T-cell clonal expansion in some nonresponders.

On this clone itself: Its antigen is unidentified.

Measured with immunoSEQ multiplex PCR; TCRdb has only the in-frame clones, and not every one. The profile shows 72,000 or so clones, about 85% of them singletons. Germline lookup yields CDR1 SQVTM and CDR2 ANQGSEA. V lost 4 bases and J lost 0, with 18 bases in between. The CDR3 contains 16 residues. This clonotype was obtained from an adult with an advanced solid tumor such as melanoma, head and neck, liver or kidney cancer. V gene TRBV29-1 combines with J gene TRBJ1-1, with D maybe TRBD1 (6 bases). This material consisted of CD4+ or CD8+ T cells sorted from blood, taken in a trial of the OX40 agonist ivuxolimab. The CDR3 nucleotides are TGCAGCGTTGTGCCCCCGACAGGAGCAATGAACACTGAAGCTTTCTTT. Amino acids: CSVVPPTGAMNTEAFF.